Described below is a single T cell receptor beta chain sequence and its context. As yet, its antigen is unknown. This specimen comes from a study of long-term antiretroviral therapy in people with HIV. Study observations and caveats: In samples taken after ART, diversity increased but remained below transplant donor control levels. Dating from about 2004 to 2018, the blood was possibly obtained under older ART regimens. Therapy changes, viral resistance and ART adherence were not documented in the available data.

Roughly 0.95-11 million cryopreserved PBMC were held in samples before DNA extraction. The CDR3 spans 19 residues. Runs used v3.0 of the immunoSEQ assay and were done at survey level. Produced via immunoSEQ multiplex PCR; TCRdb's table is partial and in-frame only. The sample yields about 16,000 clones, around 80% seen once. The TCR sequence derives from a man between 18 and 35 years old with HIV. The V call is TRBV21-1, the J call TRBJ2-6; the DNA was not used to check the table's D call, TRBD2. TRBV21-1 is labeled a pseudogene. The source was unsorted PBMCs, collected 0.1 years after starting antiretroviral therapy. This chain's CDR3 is CASSKQRENPIHGANVLTF. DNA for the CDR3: TGTGCCAGCAGCAAACAGCGGGAGAACCCCATCCATGGGGCCAACGTCCTGACTTTC.